The rows below give T cell receptor beta chains drawn from one sample of a study of monozygotic twins with inflammatory bowel disease. TCRdb re-called the 5' RACE reads, yielding one record per CDR3 amino acid sequence without DNA. Here the sample table reports about 300,000 distinct CDR3 sequences. The specimen sequenced was blood. These receptor sequences come from a human donor with ulcerative colitis or Crohn's disease, or a healthy co-twin of an affected twin (not recorded which). The CDR3 runs from the conserved cysteine through the conserved F or W.

V	J	CDR3
TRBV12-3/TRBV12-4	TRBJ1-6	CASSPALGGSPLHF
TRBV30	TRBJ2-7	CAWTHSYEQYF
TRBV28	TRBJ2-7	CASTQGWVSSYEQYF
TRBV5-1	TRBJ2-7	CASSAATGGSYEQYF
TRBV5-1	TRBJ2-7	CASSLVPGVEGEQYF
TRBV7-9	TRBJ2-1	CASSKLASSYNEQFF
TRBV30	TRBJ2-7	CAWSVRSSGRPYEQYF
TRBV7-3	TRBJ2-1	CASSLTGSNSYNEQFF
TRBV18	TRBJ1-5	CASSPKLRNQPQHF
TRBV7-2	TRBJ1-4	CASTRSGQANEKLFF
TRBV11-2	TRBJ2-5	CASSDTSGVKTQYF
TRBV19	TRBJ2-3	CASSIERTATDTQYF
TRBV29-1	TRBJ2-7	CSAATQNRGQSYEQYF
TRBV15	TRBJ2-7	CATSRDLTVLSYEQYF
TRBV7-2	TRBJ2-3	CASSRGSGRTDTQYF
TRBV7-9	TRBJ2-3	CASRIAGGSTDTQYF
TRBV10-3	TRBJ1-5	CAISGGQGDQPQHF
TRBV3-1	TRBJ2-1	CASSQGGTEQFF
TRBV2	TRBJ1-6	CTSKEGSPLHF
TRBV5-1	TRBJ1-5	CASSLAWDQPQHF
TRBV6-2/TRBV6-3	TRBJ1-5	CASTTAGAVGNQPQHF
TRBV18	TRBJ1-1	CATNLGGLNTEAFF
TRBV7-3	TRBJ2-1	CASSLNSGGAREQFF
TRBV28	TRBJ2-7	CASSFSGGVYEQYF
TRBV4-3	TRBJ2-6	CASSQEAADRAGANVLTF